One sample yielded the 5 T cell receptor beta chains listed below, sequenced in a study of T cell changes during pregnancy in multiple sclerosis. Profiled with immunoSEQ multiplex PCR; TCRdb holds only in-frame clones, not every one. Among approximately 70,000 clones listed, 90% to 95% were seen once. Sequenced here: peripheral blood, sampled in the second trimester of pregnancy. These receptors came from a female donor in good health, enrolled as a control in a pregnancy study.

A few counts support this clone. The rearrangement uses TRBV28 and TRBJ1-5; the match to TRBD1 covers 10 bases. Trimming at V came to 4 bases and at J to 7 bases, leaving 7 bases not matched to a gene. CDR1 and CDR2 (germline): MDHEN, SYDVKM. The CDR3 sequence is 15 residues long. The CDR3 sequence: CASSWAGDRGQPQHF. The CDR3 nucleotides read TGTGCCAGCAGTTGGGCGGGGGACAGGGGCCAGCCCCAGCATTTT.

This chain uses TRBV20-1 with TRBJ1-1; D is ambiguous. Trimming shortened V by 1 base and J by 8 bases, and 8 bases separated the two germline ends. Germline values: CDR1 DFQATT, CDR2 SNEGSKA (reference sequence). The CDR3 runs to 11 residues. CDR3 residues: CSARAEREAFF. CDR3 DNA sequence: TGCAGTGCTAGAGCCGAGAGGGAAGCTTTCTTT.

This clone was observed a single time. The J gene is TRBJ1-2, the V gene TRBV5-1, with 7 bases matching TRBD1. There are 14 residues in the CDR3. Germline CDR1 reads SGHRS; CDR2 reads YFSETQ. Germline trimming cut 0 bases from V and 3 bases from J; bases unmatched to any gene: 2. The CDR3 spells CASSLAGTDYGYTF. The CDR3 DNA sequence: TGCGCCAGCAGCTTGGCGGGGACAGACTATGGCTACACCTTC. Full variable domain (outside the CDR3, taken from reference TRBV5-1 and TRBJ1-2): KAGVTQTPRYLIKTRGQQVTLSCSPISGHRSVSWYQQTPGQGLQFLFEYFSETQRNKGNFPGRFSGRQFSNSRSEMNVSTLELGDSALYLCASSLAGTDYGYTFGSGTRLTVV.

The rearrangement joins TRBV7-2 to TRBJ2-1; 8 bases align to TRBD2. The CDR3 has 16 amino acids. Germline loops: CDR1 SGHTA, CDR2 FQGNSA. Unmatched junction bases numbered 13, after V lost 5 bases and J lost 7 bases. The CDR3 coding sequence is TGTGCCAGCAGCGTCATAAGCGGGAGAGTAAGGAATGAGCAGTTCTTC. This sequence encodes CASSVISGRVRNEQFF.

The chain uses TRBV27 and TRBJ2-5, with D tentatively TRBD2 (5 bases). Germline V CDR1 and CDR2: MNHEY, SMNVEV (reference sequence). The CDR3 runs to 16 residues. Trimming took 4 bases from V and 1 from J, leaving 16 bases between them. The CDR3 bases are TGTGCCAGCAGTTCATTAGCGAAACTAAGCCAAGAGACCCAGTACTTC. Amino acids: CASSSLAKLSQETQYF.